What follows are 13 T cell receptor beta chains derived from one specimen sequenced in a study of shared clonotypes between healthy human individuals. Sequencing was performed with immunoSEQ multiplex PCR; in TCRdb, only in-frame clones are kept and a portion is missing. This sample yields about 2 million clones, of which about 95% are seen a single time; 1% to 1.3% belongs to the top ten. Positively selected for CCR7, the CD45RO-negative cells used as naive CD8 cells excluded terminally differentiated effector memory CD45RA+ cells. The sample comprised naive CD8+ T cells sorted from blood. These receptors all stem from a man aged 18 to 29 in good health.

The V call is TRBV29-1, the J call TRBJ2-7; D is unresolved. The ends were cut back, 0 bases at V and 2 bases at J, with 8 bases in the middle. The germline gives CDR1 SQVTM, CDR2 ANQGSEA. This CDR3 has 13 amino acids. CDR3 residues: CSVEDLKTYEQYF. In DNA, the CDR3 is TGCAGCGTTGAAGATCTGAAAACCTACGAGCAGTACTTC.

This chain connects TRBV4-1 to TRBJ2-5, with 8 bases fitting TRBD2. TRBJ2-7 matches the DNA end more closely, so the J call is doubtful. This CDR3 region has 15 residues. Germline CDR1 is MGHRA and CDR2 is YSYEKL. Here the CDR3 reads CASSQSSGPSYEQYF. Written as DNA, the CDR3 is TGCGCCAGCAGCCAGTCTAGCGGGCCCTCCTACGAGCAGTACTTC.

The rearrangement links TRBV29-1 to TRBJ1-2; D gene uncertain. Germline V lookup: CDR1 SQVTM, CDR2 ANQGSEA. The germline V and J ends were trimmed by 0 bases and 4 bases, with 18 bases remaining between them. This CDR3 region has 16 residues. This chain's CDR3 is CSVEDVMAGGGYGYTF. CDR3 in DNA: TGCAGCGTTGAAGATGTCATGGCCGGTGGCGGCTATGGCTACACCTTC.

This chain joins TRBV5-4 and TRBJ2-7, with D possibly being TRBD2 (5 bases). Germline loops: CDR1 SGHNT, CDR2 YYREEE (reference sequence). The CDR3 length is 13 residues. Deletions cut 2 bases from V and 4 bases from J, with 10 bases between. This CDR3 is CASSFLAGYEQYF. CDR3 nucleotides: TGTGCCAGCAGCTTTCTAGCTGGGTACGAGCAGTACTTC.

The CDR3, as DNA: TGTGCCAGCAGGACAGGTGAGGAACAAGAGACCCAGTACTTC. It is translated as CASRTGEEQETQYF. The J gene is TRBJ2-5, the V gene TRBV7-8; perhaps TRBD1 as D (6 bases). Germline CDR1 is SGHVS and CDR2 is FQNEAQ. V lost 6 bases and J lost 2, with 13 bases in between. This CDR3 region has 14 residues.

This chain uses TRBV2 with TRBJ1-1, with D tentatively TRBD1 (5 bases). Trimming took 3 bases from V and 0 from J, leaving 14 bases between them. The CDR3 totals 16 residues. CDR1 is SNHLY, CDR2 FYNNEI, per germline. Here the CDR3 reads CASSDVRGPLNTEAFF. The DNA of the CDR3 is TGTGCCAGCAGTGATGTCCGGGGACCACTGAACACTGAAGCTTTCTTT.

The chain has TRBV2 and TRBJ2-7; the D gene is possibly TRBD1 (6 bases). The CDR3 has 12 amino acids. Trimming took off 6 bases at V and 6 bases at J, with 12 bases between the two ends. Germline V lookup: CDR1 SNHLY, CDR2 FYNNEI. CDR3 bases: TGTGCCAGCAGCCCACAGGGAGCCGAGCAGTACTTC. Protein: CASSPQGAEQYF.

This clone was detected once. The chain carries TRBV18 and TRBJ2-1; D might be TRBD2 (5 bases). Trimming removed 3 bases from V and 4 bases from J, with 16 bases in between. The length of the CDR3 is 16 residues. The V gene's germline CDR1 is KGHSH and CDR2 LQKENI. CDR3 loop: CASSPIVTTGYNEQFF. In nucleotides, the CDR3 is TGTGCCAGCTCACCCATTGTGACTACTGGATACAATGAGCAGTTCTTC.

With regard to this clone: The same CDR3 also results from other DNA sequences found in this sample. The V and J genes are TRBV9 and TRBJ2-1, with D unresolved. This CDR3 spans 12 amino acids. V was clipped by 3 bases and J by 4 bases, with 5 bases between them. Germline V lookup: CDR1 SGDLS, CDR2 YYNGEE. CDR3 in amino acids: CASSATYNEQFF. Here the CDR3 DNA reads TGTGCCAGCAGCGCCACTTACAATGAGCAGTTCTTC.

The chain is built from TRBV7-2 and TRBJ2-7, with D possibly matching TRBD1 (5 bases). The germline V gene has CDR1 SGHTA and CDR2 FQGNSA. This CDR3 region has 15 residues. Trimming took 2 bases from V and 0 from J, leaving 11 bases between them. CDR3 amino acids: CASSLQGPSSYEQYF. The CDR3 bases are TGTGCCAGCAGCTTACAGGGTCCCAGCTCCTACGAGCAGTACTTC.

V is TRBV9 and J is TRBJ2-3; 9 bases fit TRBD2. Trimming at V came to 2 bases and at J to 3 bases, leaving 7 bases not matched to a gene. This CDR3 spans 16 amino acids. Germline assignment: CDR1 SGDLS and CDR2 YYNGEE. In DNA form, the CDR3 reads TGTGCCAGCAGCGTTTTTAGCGGGAGTATGACAGATACGCAGTATTTT. Translation gives CASSVFSGSMTDTQYF.

The V call is TRBV5-6, the J call TRBJ2-7; possible D gene TRBD2, 6 bases. Germline V gene data show CDR1 as SGHDT and CDR2 as YYEEEE. Trimming left V 2 bases short and J 2 bases short, with 14 bases between. The CDR3 contains 15 residues. The CDR3 DNA is TGTGCCAGCAGCTTCCTGCGGGACCCACCCTACGAGCAGTACTTC. This gives the protein CASSFLRDPPYEQYF. The full variable domain, with the rest looked up from reference TRBV5-6 and TRBJ2-7, is DAGVTQSPTHLIKTRGQQVTLRCSPKSGHDTVSWYQQALGQGPQFIFQYYEEEERQRGNFPDRFSGHQFPNYSSELNVNALLLGDSALYLCASSFLRDPPYEQYFGPGTRLTVT.

The chain links TRBV4-1 to TRBJ2-1; TRBD2 aligns across 11 bases. CDR3 length: 22 amino acids. Trimming removed 2 bases from V and 9 bases from J; junction bases left unmatched: 27. Germline lookup yields CDR1 MGHRA and CDR2 YSYEKL. This CDR3 reads CASSQTLSDLAGGESPYAEQFF. In nucleotides, the CDR3 is TGCGCCAGCAGCCAAACCCTGTCGGATCTAGCGGGGGGAGAATCCCCATACGCTGAGCAGTTCTTC.